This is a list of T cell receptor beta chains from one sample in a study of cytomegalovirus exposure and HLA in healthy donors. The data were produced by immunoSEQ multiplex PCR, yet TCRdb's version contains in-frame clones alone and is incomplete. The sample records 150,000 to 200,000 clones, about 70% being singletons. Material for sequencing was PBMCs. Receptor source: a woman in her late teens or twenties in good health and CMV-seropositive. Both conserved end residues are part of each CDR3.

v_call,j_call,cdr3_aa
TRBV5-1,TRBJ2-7,CASSLASGIRPYEQYF
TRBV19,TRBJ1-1,CATRRTFRVGEAFF
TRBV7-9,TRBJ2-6,CASSWTWERPNVLTF
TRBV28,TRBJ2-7,CASRPLGGGISSPYEQYF
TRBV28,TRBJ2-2,CASIAAGEVTGELFF
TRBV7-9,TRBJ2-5,CATGDREETQYF
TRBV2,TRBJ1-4,CASQGQGALGEKLFF
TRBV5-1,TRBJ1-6,CASSSVGQQNSPLHF
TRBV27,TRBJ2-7,CASSLGPASSYEQYF
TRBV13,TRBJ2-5,CASSLSGSRETQYF
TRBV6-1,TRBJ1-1,CAGGTVMNTEAFF
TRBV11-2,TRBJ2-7,CASRDRAVGEQYF
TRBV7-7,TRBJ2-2,CASSLAGEVGELFF
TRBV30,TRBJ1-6,CAWTTTGVDSPLHF
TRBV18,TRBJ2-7,CASSPTSGSMYEQYF
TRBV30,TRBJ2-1,CAWRSRGRNEQFF
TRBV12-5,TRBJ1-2,CASGLVMSRQKENYGYTF
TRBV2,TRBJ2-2,CASSVLGLDTGELFF
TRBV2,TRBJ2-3,CASSAGLDASTDTQYF
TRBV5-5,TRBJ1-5,CASTRDRAGNQPQHF
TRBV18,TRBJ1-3,CASFLSGGPGNTIYF
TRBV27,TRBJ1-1,CASSLSGSAEAFF
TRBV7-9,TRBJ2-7,CASSFEGLGNEQYF
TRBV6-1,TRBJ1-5,CASSEAGTALNQPQHF
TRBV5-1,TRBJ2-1,CASSLLPTGNEQFF
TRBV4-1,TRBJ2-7,CASSQDRAGGPYEQYF
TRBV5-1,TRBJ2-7,CASSLILEGEQYF